Listed below are T cell receptor beta chains from one sample, sequenced in a study of T cells in Graves' hyperthyroidism and ophthalmopathy. TCRdb fed the multiplex PCR reads into MiXCR, producing one record per CDR3 protein. The data contain 350,000 to 450,000 distinct CDR3 sequences, about 18% of them singletons. The source material was blood. These TCRs come from a young woman with Graves' hyperthyroidism that later progressed to Graves' ophthalmopathy. The CDR3 runs from the conserved cysteine through the conserved F or W. D genes are given only for firm matches. Only some rows state a clone size, as once, few, many or a class for expanded clones.

V gene: TRBV20-1; clone size: many; D gene: NA; J gene: TRBJ2-7; CDR3 protein: CSATKPTGYEQYF; CDR3 DNA: TGCAGTGCAACGAAACCCACAGGGTACGAGCAGTACTTC
V gene: TRBV5-4; clone size: NA; D gene: TRBD1; J gene: TRBJ1-2; CDR3 protein: CASSTGGRYGYTF; CDR3 DNA: TGTGCCAGCAGCACAGGGGGACGGTATGGCTACACCTTC
V gene: TRBV7-9; clone size: many; D gene: TRBD1; J gene: TRBJ2-7; CDR3 protein: CASSPSIGTGAYEQYF; CDR3 DNA: TGTGCCAGCAGCCCCTCGATTGGGACAGGAGCCTACGAGCAGTACTTC
V gene: TRBV3-1; clone size: many; D gene: TRBD1; J gene: TRBJ1-1; CDR3 protein: CASSQADRGTEAFF; CDR3 DNA: TGTGCCAGCAGCCAAGCCGACAGGGGTACTGAAGCTTTCTTT
V gene: TRBV3-1; clone size: NA; D gene: NA; J gene: TRBJ2-2; CDR3 protein: CASSQGWAGELFF; CDR3 DNA: TGTGCCAGCAGCCAAGGGTGGGCCGGGGAGCTGTTTTTT
V gene: TRBV20-1; clone size: many; D gene: TRBD2; J gene: TRBJ2-3; CDR3 protein: CSARDPGTSDVSDTQYF; CDR3 DNA: TGCAGTGCTAGAGATCCTGGGACTAGCGACGTTTCAGATACGCAGTATTTT
V gene: TRBV27; clone size: many; D gene: TRBD1; J gene: TRBJ1-5; CDR3 protein: CASSTQGAVQPQHF; CDR3 DNA: TGTGCCAGCAGTACACAGGGGGCCGTCCAGCCCCAGCATTTT
V gene: TRBV27; clone size: NA; D gene: TRBD2; J gene: TRBJ2-7; CDR3 protein: CASSGEAGVIYEQYF; CDR3 DNA: TGTGCCAGCAGTGGGGAAGCGGGAGTAATCTACGAGCAGTACTTC
V gene: TRBV5-5; clone size: few; D gene: NA; J gene: TRBJ2-1; CDR3 protein: CASSAPSASYNEQFF; CDR3 DNA: TGTGCCAGCAGTGCCCCTAGTGCCTCCTACAATGAGCAGTTCTTC
V gene: TRBV7-2; clone size: many; D gene: NA; J gene: TRBJ1-3; CDR3 protein: CASSLSISGNTIYF; CDR3 DNA: TGTGCCAGCAGCTTATCCATTAGTGGAAACACCATATATTTT
V gene: TRBV28; clone size: many; D gene: NA; J gene: TRBJ1-3; CDR3 protein: CASTHPGTDSGNTIYF; CDR3 DNA: TGTGCCAGCACTCACCCCGGGACGGACTCTGGAAACACCATATATTTT
V gene: TRBV5-5; clone size: NA; D gene: TRBD1; J gene: TRBJ2-7; CDR3 protein: CASSAAGTAYEQYF; CDR3 DNA: TGTGCCAGCAGCGCGGCCGGGACAGCCTACGAGCAGTACTTC
V gene: TRBV28; clone size: many; D gene: NA; J gene: TRBJ2-7; CDR3 protein: CASTLSDEQYF; CDR3 DNA: TGTGCCAGCACTCTCAGCGACGAGCAGTACTTC
V gene: TRBV5-1; clone size: many; D gene: NA; J gene: TRBJ1-1; CDR3 protein: CASSLEESYHVNTEAFF; CDR3 DNA: TGCGCCAGCAGCTTGGAGGAGAGTTACCACGTGAACACTGAAGCTTTCTTT
V gene: TRBV29-1; clone size: NA; D gene: NA; J gene: TRBJ2-5; CDR3 protein: CSVDDQETQYF; CDR3 DNA: TGCAGCGTTGATGACCAAGAGACCCAGTACTTC
V gene: TRBV6-5; clone size: NA; D gene: TRBD1; J gene: TRBJ2-4; CDR3 protein: CASSRDSKNIQYF; CDR3 DNA: TGTGCCAGCAGTCGGGACAGCAAAAACATTCAGTACTTC
V gene: TRBV2; clone size: many; D gene: TRBD2; J gene: TRBJ2-6; CDR3 protein: CASSDGGAGANVLTF; CDR3 DNA: TGTGCCAGCAGTGATGGGGGGGCTGGGGCCAACGTCCTGACTTTC
V gene: TRBV7-9; clone size: many; D gene: TRBD1; J gene: TRBJ2-7; CDR3 protein: CASSSGGQVSYEQYF; CDR3 DNA: TGTGCCAGCAGCTCTGGGGGACAGGTCTCCTACGAGCAGTACTTC
V gene: TRBV7-2; clone size: many; D gene: NA; J gene: TRBJ1-5; CDR3 protein: CASSLVTGFRGQPQHF; CDR3 DNA: TGTGCCAGCAGCTTAGTAACAGGGTTCAGGGGTCAGCCCCAGCATTTT
V gene: TRBV14; clone size: NA; D gene: TRBD1; J gene: TRBJ1-1; CDR3 protein: CASSQRRTGDTEAFF; CDR3 DNA: TGTGCCAGCAGCCAACGACGGACAGGGGACACTGAAGCTTTCTTT
V gene: TRBV2; clone size: many; D gene: NA; J gene: TRBJ2-2; CDR3 protein: CASKLDSSFVNTGELFF; CDR3 DNA: TGTGCCAGCAAGCTCGACAGCTCCTTCGTTAACACCGGGGAGCTGTTTTTT
V gene: TRBV18; clone size: NA; D gene: NA; J gene: TRBJ2-2; CDR3 protein: CASSHKRQTGELFF; CDR3 DNA: TGTGCCAGCTCACACAAGAGACAGACCGGGGAGCTGTTTTTT
V gene: TRBV5-1; clone size: few; D gene: NA; J gene: TRBJ2-1; CDR3 protein: CASNSNRVGDVGNEQFF; CDR3 DNA: TGCGCCAGCAACTCCAACAGGGTCGGGGACGTGGGCAATGAGCAGTTCTTC
V gene: TRBV6-1; clone size: NA; D gene: TRBD1; J gene: TRBJ2-7; CDR3 protein: CASSPGQGEVYEQYF; CDR3 DNA: TGTGCCAGCAGCCCCGGACAGGGAGAAGTCTACGAGCAGTACTTC
V gene: TRBV6-2/TRBV6-3; clone size: many; D gene: NA; J gene: TRBJ2-1; CDR3 protein: CATGGDRPYNEQFF; CDR3 DNA: TGTGCCACCGGGGGGGACAGACCCTACAATGAGCAGTTCTTC
V gene: TRBV12-3/TRBV12-4; clone size: many; D gene: NA; J gene: TRBJ2-7; CDR3 protein: CASSFSLGATYEQYF; CDR3 DNA: TGTGCCAGCAGTTTTTCTTTAGGGGCCACCTACGAGCAGTACTTC
V gene: TRBV6-4; clone size: NA; D gene: TRBD1; J gene: TRBJ1-2; CDR3 protein: CASRRDRGFYGYTF; CDR3 DNA: TGTGCCAGCAGACGGGACAGGGGGTTCTATGGCTACACCTTC
V gene: TRBV12-3/TRBV12-4; clone size: NA; D gene: NA; J gene: TRBJ1-2; CDR3 protein: CASSLATYGYTF; CDR3 DNA: TGTGCCAGCAGTTTGGCCACTTATGGCTACACCTTC
V gene: TRBV6-5; clone size: many; D gene: NA; J gene: TRBJ1-2; CDR3 protein: CASSYGGQDSYGYTF; CDR3 DNA: TGTGCCAGCAGTTACGGTGGGCAGGATTCCTATGGCTACACCTTC
V gene: TRBV7-9; clone size: many; D gene: TRBD1; J gene: TRBJ1-6; CDR3 protein: CASSGTGENSPLHF; CDR3 DNA: TGTGCCAGCAGCGGGACAGGCGAGAATTCACCCCTCCACTTT
V gene: TRBV6-1; clone size: NA; D gene: NA; J gene: TRBJ2-4; CDR3 protein: CASSGSRGRNIQYF; CDR3 DNA: TGTGCCAGCAGTGGGAGCAGGGGCCGGAACATTCAGTACTTC
V gene: TRBV30; clone size: NA; D gene: NA; J gene: TRBJ2-7; CDR3 protein: CAWSPPGASSSYEQYF; CDR3 DNA: TGTGCCTGGAGTCCCCCCGGGGCTTCTAGCTCCTACGAGCAGTACTTC
V gene: TRBV28; clone size: many; D gene: TRBD1; J gene: TRBJ2-1; CDR3 protein: CASSAPGTGTYNEQFF; CDR3 DNA: TGTGCCAGCAGTGCCCCCGGGACAGGAACCTACAATGAGCAGTTCTTC
V gene: TRBV5-1; clone size: NA; D gene: NA; J gene: TRBJ1-6; CDR3 protein: CASSLGGSSYNSPLHF; CDR3 DNA: TGCGCCAGCAGCTTGGGGGGGTCCTCCTATAATTCACCCCTCCACTTT
V gene: TRBV6-1; clone size: few; D gene: TRBD1; J gene: TRBJ1-1; CDR3 protein: CASGGRTGNTEAFF; CDR3 DNA: TGTGCCAGCGGTGGCCGGACAGGGAACACTGAAGCTTTCTTT
V gene: TRBV29-1; clone size: few; D gene: NA; J gene: TRBJ2-7; CDR3 protein: CSVLGLNSYEQYF; CDR3 DNA: TGCAGCGTTCTGGGACTGAACTCCTACGAGCAGTACTTC
V gene: TRBV2; clone size: many; D gene: NA; J gene: TRBJ2-3; CDR3 protein: CASSEAPGGTDTQYF; CDR3 DNA: TGTGCCAGCAGTGAAGCGCCGGGGGGCACAGATACGCAGTATTTT
V gene: TRBV5-1; clone size: few; D gene: TRBD2; J gene: TRBJ2-7; CDR3 protein: CASSPGLAGDHTYEQYF; CDR3 DNA: TGCGCCAGCAGCCCAGGACTAGCGGGCGATCACACCTACGAGCAGTACTTC
V gene: TRBV3-1; clone size: NA; D gene: NA; J gene: TRBJ2-5; CDR3 protein: CASSQSRSRETHYF; CDR3 DNA: TGTGCCAGCAGCCAATCCCGAAGCCGTGAGACCCACTACTTC
V gene: TRBV19; clone size: few; D gene: TRBD2; J gene: TRBJ2-3; CDR3 protein: CASSISGLSGAGTDTQYF; CDR3 DNA: TGTGCCAGTAGTATAAGTGGGCTGTCGGGAGCGGGGACAGATACGCAGTATTTT
V gene: TRBV7-9; clone size: NA; D gene: NA; J gene: TRBJ2-7; CDR3 protein: CASSLGPPPISYEQYF; CDR3 DNA: TGTGCCAGCAGCTTAGGGCCACCCCCTATCTCCTACGAGCAGTACTTC
V gene: TRBV2; clone size: NA; D gene: TRBD2; J gene: TRBJ2-1; CDR3 protein: CASSGERLAGVVEQFF; CDR3 DNA: TGTGCCAGCAGTGGGGAGAGACTAGCGGGGGTCGTAGAGCAGTTCTTC
V gene: TRBV27; clone size: many; D gene: NA; J gene: TRBJ1-4; CDR3 protein: CASSEDSMGEKLFF; CDR3 DNA: TGTGCCAGCAGTGAGGACAGTATGGGGGAAAAACTGTTTTTT
V gene: TRBV19; clone size: many; D gene: TRBD2; J gene: TRBJ2-1; CDR3 protein: CASSIVPAGGRHNEQFF; CDR3 DNA: TGTGCCAGTAGTATAGTTCCGGCGGGAGGCCGCCACAATGAGCAGTTCTTC
V gene: TRBV28; clone size: NA; D gene: NA; J gene: TRBJ2-7; CDR3 protein: CASSFLDGRSYEQYF; CDR3 DNA: TGTGCCAGCAGTTTCCTGGACGGAAGGTCCTACGAGCAGTACTTC
V gene: TRBV24-1; clone size: NA; D gene: NA; J gene: TRBJ2-2; CDR3 protein: CATGEVGSGELFF; CDR3 DNA: TGTGCCACCGGAGAGGTGGGGTCCGGGGAGCTGTTTTTT
V gene: TRBV20-1; clone size: many; D gene: NA; J gene: TRBJ2-7; CDR3 protein: CSAMARTSYEQYF; CDR3 DNA: TGCAGTGCTATGGCTAGAACGTCCTACGAGCAGTACTTC
V gene: TRBV14; clone size: NA; D gene: NA; J gene: TRBJ2-7; CDR3 protein: CASSQVGGAGWGQYF; CDR3 DNA: TGTGCCAGCAGCCAAGTTGGAGGGGCCGGTTGGGGGCAGTACTTC
V gene: TRBV11-3; clone size: many; D gene: TRBD2; J gene: TRBJ2-3; CDR3 protein: CASSLGGGATDTQYF; CDR3 DNA: TGTGCCAGCAGCTTAGGCGGGGGGGCGACAGATACGCAGTATTTT
V gene: TRBV10-3; clone size: many; D gene: NA; J gene: TRBJ2-1; CDR3 protein: CAITDSSSYNEQFF; CDR3 DNA: TGTGCCATCACCGACAGCTCCTCCTACAATGAGCAGTTCTTC
V gene: TRBV5-1; clone size: few; D gene: TRBD1; J gene: TRBJ1-1; CDR3 protein: CASSYGTGAPEAFF; CDR3 DNA: TGCGCCAGCAGCTACGGGACAGGGGCCCCTGAAGCTTTCTTT
V gene: TRBV15; clone size: many; D gene: NA; J gene: TRBJ1-2; CDR3 protein: CATSNLAIGTFSYTF; CDR3 DNA: TGTGCCACCAGCAATCTAGCAATCGGGACTTTTAGCTACACCTTC
V gene: TRBV20-1; clone size: many; D gene: TRBD2; J gene: TRBJ2-7; CDR3 protein: CSARDPGSGGSYEQYF; CDR3 DNA: TGCAGTGCTAGAGATCCCGGTAGCGGGGGCTCCTACGAGCAGTACTTC
V gene: TRBV6-2/TRBV6-3; clone size: few; D gene: NA; J gene: TRBJ1-1; CDR3 protein: CASIDPNTEAFF; CDR3 DNA: TGTGCCAGCATAGATCCGAACACTGAAGCTTTCTTT
V gene: TRBV6-5; clone size: NA; D gene: TRBD2; J gene: TRBJ2-2; CDR3 protein: CASSSSLAGVGTNTGELFF; CDR3 DNA: TGTGCCAGCAGTTCCTCACTAGCGGGAGTTGGGACGAACACCGGGGAGCTGTTTTTT